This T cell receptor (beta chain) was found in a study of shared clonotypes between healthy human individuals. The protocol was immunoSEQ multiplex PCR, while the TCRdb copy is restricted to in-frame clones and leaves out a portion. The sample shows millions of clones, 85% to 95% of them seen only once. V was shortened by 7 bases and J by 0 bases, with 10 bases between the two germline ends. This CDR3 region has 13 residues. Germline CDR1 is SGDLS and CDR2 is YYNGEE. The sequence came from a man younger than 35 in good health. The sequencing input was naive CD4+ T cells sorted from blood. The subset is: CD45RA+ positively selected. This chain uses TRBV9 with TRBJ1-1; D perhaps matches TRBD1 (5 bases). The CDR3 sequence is CASGRAMNTEAFF. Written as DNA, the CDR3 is TGTGCCAGCGGCAGGGCCATGAACACTGAAGCTTTCTTT.